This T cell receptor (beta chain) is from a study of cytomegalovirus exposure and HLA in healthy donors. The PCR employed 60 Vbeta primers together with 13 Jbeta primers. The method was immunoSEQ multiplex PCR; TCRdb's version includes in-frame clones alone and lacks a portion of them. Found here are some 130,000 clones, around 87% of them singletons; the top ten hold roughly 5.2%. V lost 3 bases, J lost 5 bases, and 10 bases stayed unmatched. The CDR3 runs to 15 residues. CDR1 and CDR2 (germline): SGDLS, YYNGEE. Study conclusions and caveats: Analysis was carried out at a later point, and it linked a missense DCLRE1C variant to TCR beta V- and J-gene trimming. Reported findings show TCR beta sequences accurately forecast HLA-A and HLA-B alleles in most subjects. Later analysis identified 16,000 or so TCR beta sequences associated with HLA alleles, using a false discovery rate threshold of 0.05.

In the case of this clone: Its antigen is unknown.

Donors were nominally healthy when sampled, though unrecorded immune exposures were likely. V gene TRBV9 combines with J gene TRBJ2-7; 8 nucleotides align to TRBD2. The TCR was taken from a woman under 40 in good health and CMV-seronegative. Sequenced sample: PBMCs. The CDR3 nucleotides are TGTGCCAGCAGCGCCCGAGGAGCGGGAGTGGACGAGCAGTACTTC. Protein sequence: CASSARGAGVDEQYF.